These T cell receptor beta chains were read from a single sample in a study of T cells in Graves' hyperthyroidism and ophthalmopathy. TCRdb reprocessed the multiplex PCR reads via MiXCR and lists one record per CDR3 protein. The profile shows over 650,000 distinct CDR3 sequences, around 17% of them singletons. Material for sequencing was blood. These receptors were collected from a man between 18 and 35 years old with Graves' hyperthyroidism. Each CDR3 is given with its conserved first and last residue. D genes are given only for firm matches. Clone size appears in some rows only: once, few, many, or a class for an expanded clone.

>TRBD2|TRBV29-1|TRBJ2-7|NA|13
TGCAGCGTTGGGACTAGCGGGGGACCCGAGCAGTACTTC
CSVGTSGGPEQYF
>NA|TRBV20-1|TRBJ2-1|NA|14
TGCAGTGCTAGAGCCGGGTTCGGGCGGGATGAGCAGTTCTTC
CSARAGFGRDEQFF
>NA|TRBV20-1|TRBJ2-7|many|14
TGCAGTGCTAGAGCACGGGGCTTCTCCTACGAGCAGTACTTC
CSARARGFSYEQYF
>NA|TRBV12-3/TRBV12-4|TRBJ2-6|many|17
TGTGCCAGCAGTGCGGGACAGCCCTACTCTGGGGCCAACGTCCTGACTTTC
CASSAGQPYSGANVLTF
>NA|TRBV30|TRBJ2-1|many|11
TGTGCCTGGACAGGGTACAATGAGCAGTTCTTC
CAWTGYNEQFF
>NA|TRBV6-2/TRBV6-3|TRBJ2-7|many|14
TGTGCCAGCAGTTACTCGTGGGGGAACTACGAGCAGTACTTC
CASSYSWGNYEQYF
>TRBD2|TRBV5-6|TRBJ2-1|few|16
TGTGCCAGCAGCTTCCCGGGAGGGGGTTCCTACAATGAGCAGTTCTTC
CASSFPGGGSYNEQFF
>NA|TRBV7-8|TRBJ2-4|NA|17
TGTGCCAGCAGCTCCCCTCCGCGGTCTTTAGGCAAAAACATTCAGTACTTC
CASSSPPRSLGKNIQYF
>NA|TRBV28|TRBJ1-1|many|14
TGTGCCAGCAGTTTGGTGGGAATGGACACTGAAGCTTTCTTT
CASSLVGMDTEAFF
>NA|TRBV20-1|TRBJ2-2|NA|12
TGCAGCCCGACGGGTCGGACCGGGGAGCTGTTTTTT
CSPTGRTGELFF
>NA|TRBV12-3/TRBV12-4|TRBJ1-1|NA|14
TGTGCCAGCAGTTTCTTCGGGACAACCACTGAAGCTTTCTTT
CASSFFGTTTEAFF
>TRBD2|TRBV2|TRBJ2-1|many|15
TGTGCCAGCAGGGTTGAGCGGGACCTATACAATGAGCAGTTCTTC
CASRVERDLYNEQFF
>TRBD2|TRBV12-3/TRBV12-4|TRBJ2-7|many|16
TGTGCCAGCAGTCCCGGGACTAGCGAGAGTTCCTACGAGCAGTACTTC
CASSPGTSESSYEQYF
>NA|TRBV7-9|TRBJ2-7|many|13
TGTGCCAGCAGCTTAGGGAGGGGAGGCGAGCAGTACTTC
CASSLGRGGEQYF
>TRBD2|TRBV3-1|TRBJ2-7|many|14
TGTGCCAGCAGCCAAGGGCCGGGAGGGTTCGAGCAGTACTTC
CASSQGPGGFEQYF
>NA|TRBV28|TRBJ2-7|many|13
TGTGCCAGCAGTTTCTCAGGCCCCTACGAGCAGTACTTC
CASSFSGPYEQYF
>TRBD1|TRBV7-9|TRBJ1-1|many|15
TGTGCCAGCAGCACCCCGAGACAGGGGATCACTGAAGCTTTCTTT
CASSTPRQGITEAFF
>NA|TRBV6-9|TRBJ1-1|NA|11
TGTGCCAGCAGTTATGAGAACTTCGCTTTCTTT
CASSYENFAFF
>TRBD2|TRBV24-1|TRBJ2-5|many|18
TGTGCCACCAGTGATCTTATCGCGCCGGGACTAACTCAAGAGACCCAGTACTTC
CATSDLIAPGLTQETQYF
>TRBD2|TRBV10-2|TRBJ2-3|NA|14
TGCGCCAGCAAAAAAGCGGGAGAGGTAGATACGCAGTATTTT
CASKKAGEVDTQYF
>NA|TRBV19|TRBJ1-2|few|12
TGTGCCAGTAGTTTCTCCAGGGAGGGCTACACCTTC
CASSFSREGYTF
>TRBD1|TRBV5-1|TRBJ1-1|NA|14
TGCGCCAGCGGACCGTTGACAGGGACCACTGAAGCTTTCTTT
CASGPLTGTTEAFF
>TRBD2|TRBV29-1|TRBJ2-7|NA|15
TGCAGCGTTGACGGTGGAGGCGGGAGGTGGGACGAGCAGTACTTC
CSVDGGGGRWDEQYF
>NA|TRBV6-5|TRBJ2-7|NA|16
TGTGCCAGCAGTTACTCCCGTCGGACAGCACGCTACGAGCAGTACTTC
CASSYSRRTARYEQYF
>NA|TRBV28|TRBJ1-2|many|13
TGTGCCAGCAGTACCTTAGTATCCTATGGCTACACCTTC
CASSTLVSYGYTF
>NA|TRBV20-1|TRBJ2-3|many|12
TGCAGTGCTGACGACTGGGGGGATACGCAGTATTTT
CSADDWGDTQYF
>TRBD2|TRBV12-3/TRBV12-4|TRBJ2-1|NA|17
TGTGCCAGCAGCCCGGGACTAGCGGGATCCTCCTACAATGAGCAGTTCTTC
CASSPGLAGSSYNEQFF